The entry below describes one T cell receptor (beta chain). The antigen is unknown. Germline CDR1 and CDR2: MDHEN and SYDVKM. Trimming cost V 5 bases and J 2 bases; bases outside gene matches: 9. The CDR3 consists of 15 residues. These data are taken from a study of T cell responses to AZD1222 COVID-19 vaccine. Profiled with immunoSEQ multiplex PCR; TCRdb holds only in-frame clones, not every one. The repertoire holds 130,000 or so clones, with over 90% as singletons. Study-level findings and limits: Baseline serology detected seropositivity in only a handful of AZD1222 recipients. Vaccine-associated CD4 TCRs ranged over spike, dominating at 160-218 and 743-854. Repertoires were collected only later (after the peak T cell response had occurred). Females outnumbered males among donors, who were mostly white British; clonal diversity was possibly underestimated.

The chain links TRBV28 to TRBJ2-7, with TRBD1 matching over 7 bases. This receptor was taken from an adult in good health. The specimen was peripheral blood, collected on day 0 of AZD1222 vaccination. The CDR3 reads CASSAPGTVTYEQYF. The CDR3 coding sequence is TGTGCCAGCAGTGCTCCCGGGACAGTTACCTACGAGCAGTACTTC.